This entry is about one T cell receptor beta chain. No antigen is known for it. Isolated RNA was reverse transcribed in full, so expressed TCRB transcripts were sequenced. This table comes from immunoSEQ multiplex PCR, and its TCRdb copy is limited to in-frame clones, with some not included. The sample holds about 410,000 clones, about 15% seen once. These data belong to a study of beta chain features in type 1 diabetes. Study-level findings and limits: More deletions and fewer insertions at VDJ junctions were seen in type 1 diabetes patients.

With 8 bases removed from V and 0 bases from J, the gap between germline ends came to 8 bases. Germline V lookup: CDR1 SGHTA, CDR2 FQGTGA. The CDR3 is made up of 14 amino acids. Sorting based on CD45RO/CCR7/CD25/CD127/CD95/CD27 separated CD4+ naive, central memory, regulatory and stem cell-like memory cells. V and J are TRBV7-3 and TRBJ2-6; D unclear. The sample consisted of naive CD4+ T cells from blood. The sequence was collected from a man younger than 45 in good health. CDR3 sequence reads: CASGESSGANVLTF. In DNA form, the CDR3 reads TGTGCCAGCGGTGAGTCCTCTGGGGCCAACGTCCTGACTTTC. The complete variable domain, with remaining parts taken from reference TRBV7-3 and TRBJ2-6, reads GAGVSQTPSNKVTEKGKYVELRCDPISGHTALYWYRQSLGQGPEFLIYFQGTGAADDSGLPNDRFFAVRPEGSVSTLKIQRTERGDSAVYLCASGESSGANVLTFGAGSRLTVL.